This TCR beta chain is drawn from a study of blood T cell repertoires in COVID-19. Study-level information: Sites in the United States, Italy and Spain provided acute and convalescent COVID-19 samples. T cells, B-cell-depleted T cells, or PBMCs provided the cDNA or gDNA that served as material.

Germline V gene lookup returns CDR1 MNHEY and CDR2 SMNVEV (reference sequence). With V trimmed by 3 bases and J by 4 bases, 13 bases remained unmatched. CDR3 length equals 17 residues. Original methodology: Reference gene primers were amplified, and this amplification served to estimate nucleated cell counts. Data came from immunoSEQ multiplex PCR; TCRdb stores just in-frame clones and leaves some out. V and J calls and clone size are as listed in that table; D and trimming were resolved from the DNA. The sample includes under 150,000 clones, 79% of them seen just once. The sequenced sample consisted of peripheral blood. V and J are TRBV27 and TRBJ2-3; 7 bases are shared with TRBD1. The sequence derives from a man aged 45-60 years with active or convalescent COVID-19. This chain's CDR3 is CASSFRGQVLLSDTQYF. CDR3 DNA: TGTGCCAGCAGTTTTCGCGGACAGGTTCTTTTATCAGATACGCAGTATTTT.